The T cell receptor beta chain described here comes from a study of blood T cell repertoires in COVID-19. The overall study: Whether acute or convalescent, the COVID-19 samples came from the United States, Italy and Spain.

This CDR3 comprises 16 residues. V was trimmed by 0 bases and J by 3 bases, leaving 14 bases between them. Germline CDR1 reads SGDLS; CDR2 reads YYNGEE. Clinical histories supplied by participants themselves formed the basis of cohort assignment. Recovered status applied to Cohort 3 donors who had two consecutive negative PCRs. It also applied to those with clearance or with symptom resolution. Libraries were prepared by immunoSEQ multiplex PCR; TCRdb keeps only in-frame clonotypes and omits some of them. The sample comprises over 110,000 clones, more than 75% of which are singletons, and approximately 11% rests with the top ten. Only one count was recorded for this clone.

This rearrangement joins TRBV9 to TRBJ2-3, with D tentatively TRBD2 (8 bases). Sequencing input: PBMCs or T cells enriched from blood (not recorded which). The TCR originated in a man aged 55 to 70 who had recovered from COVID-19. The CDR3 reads CASSVGGGGRTDTQYF. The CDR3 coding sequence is TGTGCCAGCAGCGTAGGAGGGGGCGGGAGGACAGATACGCAGTATTTT.